These 7 T cell receptor beta chains were sequenced from one sample in a study of blood T cell repertoires in COVID-19. Data came from immunoSEQ multiplex PCR; TCRdb stores just in-frame clones and leaves some out. The profile shows about 210,000 clones, roughly four fifths of them singletons. Specimen: peripheral blood. The receptors originated from a woman in her thirties or forties with active or convalescent COVID-19.

The J gene is TRBJ1-4, the V gene TRBV5-5; possible D gene TRBD1, 5 bases. The CDR3 sequence is 18 residues long. Germline-derived CDR1 and CDR2 are SGHKS and YYEKEE (reference sequence). V was shortened by 2 bases and J by 10 bases, with 27 bases between the two germline ends. CDR3 in amino acids: CASSFSHTEGTISGKLFF. As DNA, the CDR3 is TGTGCCAGCAGCTTTTCCCATACGGAGGGGACGATCTCGGGAAAACTGTTTTTT.

The rearrangement links TRBV18 to TRBJ1-6; 9 nucleotides align to TRBD1. V was pared by 4 bases and J by 7 bases, with 8 bases of the junction left unmatched. This CDR3 has 16 amino acids. Germline V gene sequence: CDR1 KGHSH, CDR2 LQKENI. The CDR3 sequence: CASSLSGQGLNSPLHF. The CDR3 DNA sequence: TGTGCCAGCTCACTCTCGGGACAGGGTTTGAATTCACCCCTCCACTTT.

V gene TRBV28 combines with J gene TRBJ2-6; D might be TRBD2 (5 bases). The ends were cut back, 5 bases at V and 0 bases at J, with 5 bases in the middle. Germline CDR1 reads MDHEN; CDR2 reads SYDVKM. The CDR3 covers 14 residues. The CDR3 region has the DNA TGTGCCAGCAGTGGGAGCTCTGGGGCCAACGTCCTGACTTTC. It specifies CASSGSSGANVLTF.

The chain carries TRBV23-1 and TRBJ2-2, with a weak D call TRBD1 (6 bases). TRBV23-1 is known as an ORF, though its function is uncertain. CDR3 length equals 16 residues. The V end was cut by 1 base, the J end by 2 bases, with 11 bases between. The CDR3 bases are TGCGCCAGCAGTCAATGGGCAGGGGAAAACACCGGGGAGCTGTTTTTT. The encoded protein is CASSQWAGENTGELFF.

V and J are TRBV2 and TRBJ1-5; the match to TRBD1 covers 10 bases. This CDR3 has 17 residues. With V trimmed by 6 bases and J by 0 bases, 8 bases remained unmatched. Germline V lookup: CDR1 SNHLY, CDR2 FYNNEI. CDR3 in amino acids: CASSNGQGGGSNQPQHF. The CDR3 DNA sequence: TGTGCCAGCAGCAATGGACAGGGGGGTGGTAGCAATCAGCCCCAGCATTTT.

The V and J genes are TRBV19 and TRBJ1-1; 9 bases match TRBD1. The CDR3 contains 16 residues. Trimming cost V 6 bases and J 5 bases; bases outside gene matches: 13. CDR1 and CDR2 (germline): LNHDA, SQIVND (reference sequence). The CDR3 sequence: CASRPGQGQGGTEAFF. CDR3 nucleotides: TGTGCCAGTAGGCCGGGGCAGGGACAGGGAGGAACTGAAGCTTTCTTT.

The chain combines TRBV9 with TRBJ2-7; 7 bases agree with TRBD1. From germline, CDR1 is SGDLS and CDR2 YYNGEE. CDR3 length equals 14 residues. V shed 4 bases, J shed 2 bases, and the junction held 6 bases outside the gene matches. The CDR3 is CASSPRQGPYEQYF. The CDR3, as DNA: TGTGCCAGCAGCCCCCGACAGGGTCCCTACGAGCAGTACTTC.